This T cell receptor beta chain comes out of a study of Graves' ophthalmopathy and Graves' hyperthyroidism. This clonotype was seen at least ten times. The antigen remains unidentified. In this cohort, patients with other autoimmune diseases, uncontrolled infections, pregnancy or lactation were excluded. The authors diagnosed from clinical symptoms, serum thyroxine, TRAb, thyroid ultrasound and orbital computed tomography. PBMCs originated in approximately 9.1 ml of fresh peripheral blood. General study findings and limits: Built on 13 signatures, a model told ophthalmopathy apart from stable hyperthyroidism with almost 90% sensitivity and around 80% specificity.

Beta-chain TCR CDR3 regions were amplified from RNA transcripts. After a first-round RT-PCR with HTBI primers, a second-round multiplex PCR was run. TCRdb independently ran MiXCR on the multiplex PCR reads; one entry per CDR3 protein. The sample contains around 470,000 distinct CDR3 sequences, 13% to 15% of which appear only once. There are 13 residues in the CDR3. CDR1 is SGHTA, CDR2 FQGNSA, per germline. With 7 bases removed from V and 6 bases from J, the gap between germline ends came to 16 bases. The sequencing input was blood. This clonotype was sampled from a woman aged 30 to 39 with Graves' ophthalmopathy. The chain uses TRBV7-2 and TRBJ2-7, with a weak D call TRBD1 (7 bases). Written as DNA, the CDR3 is TGTGCCAGCATTGGAGGGGGCGTTGGCGAGCAGTACTTC. Translating gives CASIGGGVGEQYF.